These 30 T cell receptor beta chains share one sample of origin, sequenced in a study of blood T cell repertoires in COVID-19. Repertoires were generated with immunoSEQ multiplex PCR, while TCRdb's copy carries only in-frame clones and drops some. The sample has some 150,000 clones, about four fifths seen once; the top ten hold just over 0.55%. Input material: peripheral blood. The receptors here all came from a man aged 55 to 70 with acute or convalescent COVID-19.

The V gene is TRBV7-2, the J gene TRBJ1-2; TRBD1 agrees at 9 bases. With 5 bases clipped from V and 5 bases from J, the junction kept 6 bases outside the gene matches. The germline gives CDR1 SGHTA, CDR2 FQGNSA. The CDR3 is 14 residues long. CDR3 region: CASSPQGAGYGYTF. DNA of the CDR3: TGTGCCAGCAGCCCACAGGGGGCAGGGTATGGCTACACCTTC.

The CDR3 DNA is TGTGCCAGTAGATCACAGGGACGGAACACTGAAGCTTTCTTT. It encodes CASRSQGRNTEAFF. V gene TRBV19 combines with J gene TRBJ1-1, with TRBD1 as a possible D gene (6 bases). The germline V gene encodes CDR1 LNHDA and CDR2 SQIVND (reference sequence). Trimming removed 6 bases at V and 1 base at J, with 12 bases between. The CDR3 spans 14 residues.

The chain has TRBV7-3 and TRBJ1-6, with 9 bases that match TRBD1. The CDR3 runs 14 residues. CDR1 and CDR2 (germline): SGHTA, FQGTGA. V was clipped by 5 bases and J by 10 bases; unmatched bases: 6. The DNA for the CDR3 is TGTGCCAGCAGCCTGGGACAGGGAAGCTCACCCCTCCACTTT. Protein: CASSLGQGSSPLHF.

The V call is TRBV4-3, the J call TRBJ1-1; D gene unclear. Per the germline V gene, CDR1 is LGHNA and CDR2 is YSLEER. CDR3 length: 16 amino acids. Trimming removed 2 bases from V and 0 bases from J, with 13 bases in between. The DNA of the CDR3 is TGCGCCAGCAGCCAACAACAGACCGCGTTGAACACTGAAGCTTTCTTT. Encoded protein: CASSQQQTALNTEAFF.

The chain has TRBV6-5 and TRBJ1-5; TRBD1 is a possible D gene (6 bases). Germline CDR1 reads MNHEY; CDR2 reads SVGAGI. V was trimmed by 11 bases and J by 7 bases, leaving 18 bases between them. This CDR3 region has 13 residues. The CDR3 loop reads CASSRGGGQPQHF. DNA for the CDR3: TGTGCCTCATCGAGGGGGGGCGGACAGCCCCAGCATTTT.

A single count supports this clone. This chain joins TRBV12-3 or TRBV12-4 and TRBJ2-7; possibly TRBD2 for D (6 bases). CDR3 length: 12 amino acids. V was pared by 6 bases and J by 3 bases, with 9 bases between. The CDR3 nucleotides are TGTGCCAGCAGCCGGGGGTTCTACGAGCAGTACTTC. Amino acid sequence: CASSRGFYEQYF.

CDR3 coding DNA: TGTGCCAGCAGCCCACGATGGGACAGGTACGAGCAGTACTTC. Protein product: CASSPRWDRYEQYF. The chain uses TRBV7-9 and TRBJ2-7; 8 bases agree with TRBD1. CDR1 SEHNR and CDR2 FQNEAQ come from the germline V gene (reference sequence). With 5 bases clipped from V and 4 bases from J, the junction kept 7 bases outside the gene matches. CDR3 size: 14 residues.

The V gene is TRBV19, the J gene TRBJ1-5; D is possibly TRBD1 (6 bases). V was trimmed by 5 bases and J by 4 bases, leaving 21 bases between them. CDR1 is LNHDA and CDR2 is SQIVND in the germline V gene (reference sequence). The CDR3 extends over 17 amino acids. The CDR3 sequence: CASSGGRNRVENQPQHF. The CDR3 DNA sequence: TGTGCCAGTAGTGGGGGACGGAACAGGGTGGAGAATCAGCCCCAGCATTTT.

The CDR3 DNA sequence: TGTGCCAGCAGTTACTCGTCGAGGCCGGGGGATGGCTACACCTTC. Amino acids: CASSYSSRPGDGYTF. The rearrangement joins TRBV6-5 to TRBJ1-2, with D maybe TRBD1 (5 bases). Looked up from germline, CDR1 is MNHEY and CDR2 is SVGAGI. This CDR3 spans 15 amino acids. Trimming cost V 0 bases and J 6 bases, with 14 bases left between them.

The V and J genes are TRBV14 and TRBJ1-2, with 7 bases fitting TRBD1. The V and J ends lost 4 bases and 9 bases, in that order; junction bases with no gene match: 8. The V gene's germline CDR1 is SGHDN and CDR2 FVKESK. The CDR3 runs 13 residues. CDR3 region: CASSPTPQGRYTF. In DNA form, the CDR3 reads TGTGCCAGCAGCCCAACACCACAGGGGCGCTACACCTTC.

The rearrangement joins TRBV29-1 to TRBJ2-7; a weak D match, TRBD2 (6 bases). CDR3 length equals 13 residues. V shed 2 bases and J shed 3 bases, with 11 bases lying between them. Germline V gene lookup returns CDR1 SQVTM and CDR2 ANQGSEA. The CDR3 spells CSVEFVGGYEQYF. The CDR3, as DNA: TGCAGCGTTGAATTTGTCGGGGGCTACGAGCAGTACTTC.

The chain links TRBV5-4 to TRBJ2-7; possibly TRBD1 for D (6 bases). Trimming pared 4 bases from V and 1 base from J, leaving 15 bases between. The length of the CDR3 is 15 residues. Germline V lookup: CDR1 SGHNT, CDR2 YYREEE (reference sequence). Written as DNA, the CDR3 is TGTGCCAGCAGCCAACAGGGTATCCTTTCCTACGAGCAGTACTTC. Protein product: CASSQQGILSYEQYF.

This chain links TRBV9 with TRBJ2-2; 8 bases map to TRBD1. This CDR3 comprises 14 residues. CDR1 is SGDLS and CDR2 is YYNGEE in the germline V gene. V shed 0 bases, J shed 9 bases, and the junction held 4 bases outside the gene matches. CDR3 sequence reads: CASSVGGQGRELFF. The DNA of the CDR3 is TGTGCCAGCAGCGTAGGAGGACAGGGAAGGGAGCTGTTTTTT.

The gene calls are TRBV6-5 and TRBJ2-5; weak D call: TRBD2 (5 bases). The CDR3 loop spans 11 amino acids. Per the germline V gene, CDR1 is MNHEY and CDR2 is SVGAGI. V lost 6 bases to trimming and J lost 4 bases, with 6 bases between them. The CDR3 protein is CASREGETQYF. CDR3 coding DNA: TGTGCCAGCAGAGAGGGAGAGACCCAGTACTTC.

The genes are TRBV7-9 and TRBJ1-1; 12 nucleotides match TRBD1. CDR1 is SEHNR and CDR2 is FQNEAQ in the germline V gene (reference sequence). The CDR3 consists of 15 residues. J lost 6 bases, V lost 4 bases, and 6 bases had no gene match. The CDR3 here is CASSSSGTGGSEAFF. The CDR3 DNA follows: TGTGCCAGCAGCTCCTCCGGGACAGGGGGCTCTGAAGCTTTCTTT.

V and J are TRBV18 and TRBJ1-1, with a weak D call TRBD1 (5 bases). Germline CDR1 reads KGHSH; CDR2 reads LQKENI. Between the trimmed V and J ends, which lost 2 bases and 7 bases, there was a span of 14 bases. This CDR3 comprises 14 residues. This CDR3 is CASSPNRQHREAFF. The CDR3 nucleotides are TGTGCCAGCTCACCAAACAGACAGCACCGTGAAGCTTTCTTT.

V and J are TRBV3-1 (or the pseudogene TRBV3-2) and TRBJ1-2; 10 bases match TRBD1. V lost 2 bases and J lost 4; bases outside the gene matches: 7. Germline CDR1 and CDR2: LGHDT and YNNKEL (reference sequence). This CDR3 contains 16 residues. The CDR3 DNA follows: TGTGCCAGCAGCCAAATAGGGACAGGGGATACCTATGGCTACACCTTC. As protein: CASSQIGTGDTYGYTF.

The chain uses TRBV6-5 and TRBJ2-1; TRBD1 matches at 7 bases. CDR3 length equals 16 residues. Looked up from germline, CDR1 is MNHEY and CDR2 is SVGAGI. The ends lost 2 bases at V and 6 bases at J; junction bases unmatched: 10. Written as DNA, the CDR3 is TGTGCCAGCAGTTACACCGACAGGGAGTTAGGCAATGAGCAGTTCTTC. Translated, it gives CASSYTDRELGNEQFF.

The chain carries TRBV6-4 and TRBJ2-1, with 10 bases lining up with TRBD2. Looked up from germline, CDR1 is MRHNA and CDR2 is SNTAGT. The V segment lost 6 bases and the J segment 7 bases; nucleotides outside the gene matches: 9. This CDR3 has 15 residues. The CDR3 DNA sequence: TGTGCCAGCAGCGCCCTAGCGGGAGCTCAAAATGAGCAGTTCTTC. Its translation: CASSALAGAQNEQFF.

The chain carries TRBV5-4 and TRBJ1-5; 10 bases line up with TRBD1. The CDR3 consists of 15 residues. The J segment lost 3 bases and the V segment lost 4 bases, leaving 4 bases of the junction unmatched. Germline CDR1 SGHNT, CDR2 YYREEE (reference sequence). The CDR3, as DNA: TGTGCCAGCAGCGTAGGGACAGGGGTCAATCAGCCCCAGCATTTT. It encodes CASSVGTGVNQPQHF.

This chain joins TRBV18 and TRBJ2-7, with 8 bases lining up with TRBD2. V shed 2 bases, J shed 0 bases, and the junction held 12 bases outside the gene matches. This CDR3 region has 18 residues. Per the germline V gene, CDR1 is KGHSH and CDR2 is LQKENI. CDR3 sequence: CASSPIGIGSGTSYEQYF. The CDR3 DNA reads as TGTGCCAGCTCACCAATAGGGATAGGTAGCGGGACCTCCTACGAGCAGTACTTC.

The chain combines TRBV9 with TRBJ1-3; D not certain. V was cut by 3 bases and J by 0 bases, with 10 bases left in between. CDR3 size: 15 residues. The germline V gene encodes CDR1 SGDLS and CDR2 YYNGEE. This CDR3 is CASSAGSGSGNTIYF. DNA of the CDR3: TGTGCCAGCAGCGCAGGATCCGGCTCTGGAAACACCATATATTTT.

The CDR3: CASGRVNEKLFF. The CDR3 DNA follows: TGTGCCAGCGGGCGTGTTAATGAAAAACTGTTTTTT. This sequence joins TRBV6-6 and TRBJ1-4; D not certain. Germline CDR1 is MNHNY and CDR2 is SVGAGI (reference sequence). The CDR3 is made up of 12 amino acids. Trimming removed 8 bases from V and 4 bases from J, with 8 bases in between.

The chain carries TRBV5-1 and TRBJ2-7, with TRBD1 matching over 8 bases. Germline V gene lookup returns CDR1 SGHRS and CDR2 YFSETQ. This CDR3 comprises 12 residues. V shed 4 bases and J 6 bases; nucleotides not matched to a gene: 3. DNA for the CDR3: TGCGCCAGCAGCGTCGACAGGGGCGAGCAGTACTTC. Protein product: CASSVDRGEQYF.

The V and J genes are TRBV7-9 and TRBJ2-1; no clear D gene. Trimming pared 4 bases from V and 9 bases from J, leaving 10 bases between. Per the germline V gene, CDR1 is SEHNR and CDR2 is FQNEAQ (reference sequence). CDR3 length: 12 residues. Written as DNA, the CDR3 is TGTGCCAGCAGCTCCCATCCGCGTGAGCAGTTCTTC. The encoded protein is CASSSHPREQFF.

V gene TRBV6-6 combines with J gene TRBJ2-7, with TRBD2 matching over 10 bases. Germline trimming cut 5 bases from V and 6 bases from J; bases unmatched to any gene: 19. Germline CDR1 MNHNY, CDR2 SVGAGI (reference sequence). The CDR3 totals 18 residues. CDR3 coding DNA: TGTGCCAGCAGTCATAATCCCGGGAGGAGCGGGAGGGACCCCGAGCAGTACTTC. It translates to CASSHNPGRSGRDPEQYF.

The chain uses TRBV5-1 and TRBJ1-6, with a weak D call TRBD1 (5 bases). The V gene lost 0 bases and the J gene lost 12 bases, with 7 bases spanning the gap. This CDR3 has 12 amino acids. Germline assignment: CDR1 SGHRS and CDR2 YFSETQ. CDR3 DNA: TGCGCCAGCAGCTTGGACCAGGGACCCCTCCACTTT. Translated, it gives CASSLDQGPLHF.

The gene calls are TRBV4-3 and TRBJ1-6; the D gene is possibly TRBD1 (6 bases). Trimming cost V 3 bases and J 6 bases, with 12 bases left between them. Germline-derived CDR1 and CDR2 are LGHNA and YSLEER. There are 15 residues in the CDR3. CDR3: CASSHEDRSNSPLHF. Here the CDR3 DNA reads TGCGCCAGCAGCCACGAAGACAGGAGTAATTCACCCCTCCACTTT.

There are a few counts of this clone. The rearrangement links TRBV11-2 to TRBJ2-7; tentative D call: TRBD1 (5 bases). V was pared by 2 bases and J by 9 bases, with 14 bases between. This CDR3 has 13 amino acids. Germline V CDR1 and CDR2: SGHAT, FQNNGV. Here the CDR3 reads CASSLSRELGQYF. The CDR3 DNA reads as TGTGCCAGCAGCTTATCCAGGGAATTGGGGCAGTACTTC.

V and J are TRBV19 and TRBJ1-5, with 8 nucleotides matching TRBD1. CDR1 and CDR2 from the germline V gene are LNHDA and SQIVND (reference sequence). The CDR3 runs 16 residues. Losses at the gene ends were 9 bases for V and 5 bases for J; bases not matched to a gene: 15. The CDR3 reads CASQTERQGSHQPQHF. The CDR3 DNA sequence: TGTGCCAGCCAGACAGAAAGACAGGGGTCGCATCAGCCCCAGCATTTT.